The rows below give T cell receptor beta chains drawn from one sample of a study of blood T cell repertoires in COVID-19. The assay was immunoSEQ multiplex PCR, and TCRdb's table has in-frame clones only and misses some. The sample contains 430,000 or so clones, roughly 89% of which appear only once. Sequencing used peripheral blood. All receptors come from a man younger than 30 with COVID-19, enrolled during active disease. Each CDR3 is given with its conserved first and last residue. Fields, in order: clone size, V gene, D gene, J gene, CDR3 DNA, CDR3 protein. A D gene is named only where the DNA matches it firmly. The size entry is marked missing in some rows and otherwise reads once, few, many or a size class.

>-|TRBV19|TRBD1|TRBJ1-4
TGTGCCAGTAAGGCCCGACAGGGAGCTAATGAAAAACTGTTTTTT
CASKARQGANEKLFF
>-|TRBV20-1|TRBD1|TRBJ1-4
TGCAGTGCTAGTAGCGGACAGGGAAATGAAAAACTGTTTTTT
CSASSGQGNEKLFF
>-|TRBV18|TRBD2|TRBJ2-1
TGTGCCAGCTCACCACCGGGACTAGCGGGAGTAAGGAGCGATGAGCAGTTCTTC
CASSPPGLAGVRSDEQFF
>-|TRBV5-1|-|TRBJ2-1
TGCGCCAGCAGCGGGGGGATGGGCTCCTACAATGAGCAGTTCTTC
CASSGGMGSYNEQFF
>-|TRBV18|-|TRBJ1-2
TGTGCCAGCTCAGGGCGGACAGAGATCTATGGCTACACCTTC
CASSGRTEIYGYTF
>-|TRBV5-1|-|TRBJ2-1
TGCGCCAGCAGCTATAGTGACACGGACAATGAGCAGTTCTTC
CASSYSDTDNEQFF
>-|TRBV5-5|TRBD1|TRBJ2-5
TGTGCCAGCAGCTTGTTCCTTGGCTCCGGGACAGTGGAGACCCAGTACTTC
CASSLFLGSGTVETQYF
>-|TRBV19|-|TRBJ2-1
TGTGCCAGTAGTAGGGAGATCTACAATGAGCAGTTCTTC
CASSREIYNEQFF
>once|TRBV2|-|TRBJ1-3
TGTGCCAGCAACCCCGGCACAGGGCAAGGAAACACCATATATTTT
CASNPGTGQGNTIYF
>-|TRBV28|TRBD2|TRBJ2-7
TGTGCCAGCAGTTCTAGCGGGGGGTCCTTTTACGAGCAGTACTTC
CASSSSGGSFYEQYF